The TCR beta chain under discussion was sequenced for a study of CD8+ T cells in alopecia areata (dated by TCRdb to between 2018 and 2020). With respect to the entire study: Treated patients were enrolled in an open-label pilot trial of oral tofacitinib at 5 to 10 mg twice daily for moderate-to-severe alopecia areata. Tofacitinib was given for 6 to 18 months, followed by 6 months of follow-up off drug to assess delayed response and recurrence. In treated patients, disease severity was measured using the SALT score, which gives the percentage of scalp surface area affected. The study used high-throughput TCRbeta sequencing to examine T cell clonal expansion in alopecia areata, in both the C3H/HeJ mouse model and human patients. In humans, TCRbeta sequencing was performed on scalp tissue and on sorted CD4+ and CD8+ peripheral blood T cells from healthy controls and from patients with patchy or totalis/universalis alopecia areata. Tofacitinib-treated patients had biopsies at baseline and at 4 and 24 weeks of treatment, with a later scalp biopsy in several patients. Clonality in the scalp was compared among normal scalp (n=4), patchy alopecia areata scalp (n=8), and alopecia totalis/universalis scalp (n=8). RNA was extracted with the PAXgene miRNA kit for fixed scalp, the miRNeasy kit for PBMCs, and the RNeasy kit for mouse skin. TCRbeta CDR3 regions were amplified by immunoSEQ multiplex PCR using 35 Vbeta forward and 13 Jbeta reverse primers.

V is reduced by 5 bases and J by 5 bases, leaving a spacing of 11 bases between them. Reading from cysteine to phenylalanine, the CDR3 counts 12 amino acids. The kept DNA is CDR3 alone, 36 bases in frame from the first base. The germline V gene specifies SGDLS as CDR1 and YYNGEE as CDR2. The time point tag for this specimen amounts to: less than five weeks on oral tofacitinib. The treatment or condition label, read with the paper, signifies: oral pan-JAK inhibitor, 5-10 mg twice daily. Peripheral blood and lesional scalp punch biopsies were obtained from patients with alopecia areata. PBMCs were isolated by density centrifugation and stained for CD3, CD4 and CD8, after which CD4+ and CD8+ T cells were sorted on a FACSAria. General conclusions and limits of the study: The treated cohort was small, with a single nonresponder, so links between baseline CD8+ expansion and response need larger studies. Scalp clonality and the number of expanded CD8+ clones among the top 100 scalp clones were significantly decreased by tofacitinib. Many expanded lesional clones persisted in scalp and blood during tofacitinib treatment, which may partly explain relapse after stopping treatment. Scalp TCR repertoire analysis is complicated because resident alphabeta T cells in normal human skin are also sequenced, whereas mouse skin is dominated by gammadelta T cells. Compared with normal scalp, lesional scalp had higher clonality and more expanded CD8+ clones, particularly in alopecia totalis/universalis, a pattern that suggests antigenic drive. Shared TCR sequences between patients were less evident than in mice, which may be partly attributable to HLA diversity in the patient population.

Notes on this clone: Its cognate antigen has yet to be identified. No base-level quality is on record; no much larger clone is a single base apart.

The library was made by the immunoSEQ multiplex PCR assay. RNA was extracted from all samples and reverse transcribed into cDNA as template for TCR sequencing. First-strand cDNA was synthesized using SuperScript III with a 2:1 mix of oligo-dT and random hexamers. A synthetic immune receptor repertoire was used to gauge amplification bias, and whatever bias remained was removed computationally. Turning to the authors' computational methods: After raw reads were preprocessed to remove errors, the CDR3 was defined following IMGT conventions as running from the conserved cysteine to phenylalanine. Clonality was computed as 1 minus the Shannon entropy, with the entropy normalized by log2 of the number of productive unique TCRs. Whether scalp clones were CD4 or CD8 was inferred by matching scalp TCRbeta sequences against CD4 and CD8 repertoires sorted from blood. TCRdb re-hosts the immuneACCESS table, in-frame sequences only. Its copies lack some clones; in the studies checked, an unresolved V gene accounts for under half of them, and the cause for the rest is not known. The V and J calls and clone size are taken from that table; D and trimming were inferred from the DNA. This sample is represented by about 74,000 clones; roughly 28% of them were singletons. The ten largest clones capture 15% of the sample.

The chain is made from TRBV9 and TRBJ2-7, with no confident D gene call. The sample here was CD8+ T cells sorted from blood, taken at week 4, from a patient treated with tofacitinib. This receptor was obtained from a human donor with alopecia areata. The CDR3 reads as follows: CASSSGWNEQYF. The base sequence is TGTGCCAGCAGTTCCGGGTGGAACGAGCAGTACTTC.